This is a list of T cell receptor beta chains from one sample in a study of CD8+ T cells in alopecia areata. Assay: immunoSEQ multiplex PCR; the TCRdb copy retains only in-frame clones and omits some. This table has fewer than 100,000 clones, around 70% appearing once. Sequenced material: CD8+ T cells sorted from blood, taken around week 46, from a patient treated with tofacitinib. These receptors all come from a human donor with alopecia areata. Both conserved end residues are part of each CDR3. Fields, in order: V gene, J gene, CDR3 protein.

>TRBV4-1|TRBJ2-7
CASSQGLAGGYEQYF
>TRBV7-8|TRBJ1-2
CASSLAPGGGDGYTF
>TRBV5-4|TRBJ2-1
CASSMGEINEQFF
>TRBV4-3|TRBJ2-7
CASSQGGGGFYEQYF
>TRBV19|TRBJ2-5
CASSTGTGRRETQYF
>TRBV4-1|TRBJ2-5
CASSPGTASVGETQYF
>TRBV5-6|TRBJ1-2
CASSLWTGNPLDGYTF
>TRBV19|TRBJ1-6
CASSRQGWDSPLHF
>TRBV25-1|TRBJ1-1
CASSGAGLGWEDTKAFF
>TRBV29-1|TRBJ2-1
CSVEGGTGRGEQFF
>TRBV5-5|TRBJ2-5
CASKPAGETQYF
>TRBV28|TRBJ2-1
CASSSQTSGVTYNEQFF
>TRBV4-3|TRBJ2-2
CASSPDRSNTGELFF
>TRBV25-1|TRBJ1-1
CASRMGGLTEAFF
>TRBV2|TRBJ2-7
CASLQGTDGLWQYF
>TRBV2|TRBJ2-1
CASTGYYNEQFF
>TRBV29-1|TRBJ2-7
CSVRSQGANYEQYF
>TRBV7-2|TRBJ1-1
CASSLGGSDWEAFF
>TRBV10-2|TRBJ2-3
CASSDPTGHTDTQYF
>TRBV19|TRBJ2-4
CASSIRGGLGKNIQYF
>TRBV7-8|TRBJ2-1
CASSTQGATLNEQFF
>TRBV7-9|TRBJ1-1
CASTVGSVEAFF
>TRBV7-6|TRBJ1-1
CASSPLVGAEAFF
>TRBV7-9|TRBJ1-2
CASSLGDSYGYTF
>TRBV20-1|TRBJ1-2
CSAREGGGYTF
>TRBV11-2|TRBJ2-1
CASSLSVVYLPNEQFF
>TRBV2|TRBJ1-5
CASREITGAGNQPQHF
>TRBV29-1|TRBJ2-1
CSVGHSYNEQFF
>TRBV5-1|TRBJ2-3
CASSFRGGLQSTDTQYF
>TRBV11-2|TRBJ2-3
CASSSRFGGRVETDTQYF
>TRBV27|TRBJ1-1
CASSLTGRLNTEAFF
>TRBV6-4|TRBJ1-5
CASSDSFGDVNQPQHF
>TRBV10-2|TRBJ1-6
CASIRDPERNSPLHF
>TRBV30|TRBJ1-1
CAWSVHQGQNTEAFF
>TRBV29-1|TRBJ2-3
CSPVTLNTDTQYF
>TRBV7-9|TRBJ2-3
CASSLSAAVTDTQYF
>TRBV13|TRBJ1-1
CASSSTGDGRPEAFF
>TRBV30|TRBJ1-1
CAWGTGRVNTEAFF
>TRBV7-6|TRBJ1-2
CASSSDYGYTF
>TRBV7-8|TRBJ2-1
CASSLGPSGGASHNEQFF
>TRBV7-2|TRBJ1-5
CASSTYRAGQPQHF
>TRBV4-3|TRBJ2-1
CASSQEESYNEQFF
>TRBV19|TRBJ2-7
CASSWTLEHEQYF
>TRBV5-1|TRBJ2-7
CASSLVSGGAYEQYF
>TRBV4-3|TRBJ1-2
CASSQDWGTLDGYTF
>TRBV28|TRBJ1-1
CASSETGVNTEAFF